The next 13 T cell receptor beta chains were all read from a single sample in a study of blood T cells in healthy people across ages. Using a J-beta primer mix together with a sample-barcoded 5' primer, a second PCR was run for roughly 6 to 12 cycles. TCRdb reanalysed the 5' RACE reads using MiXCR and keeps one entry per CDR3 protein. The table lists 780,000 or so distinct CDR3 sequences, 25% of them singletons. These records were also assigned to another study, of T cells of mothers and their children.

The specimen was blood. The receptor set was obtained from a boy younger than 18 in good health.

This clonotype was found a few times. This rearrangement joins TRBV6-2 or TRBV6-3 to TRBJ2-1, with 9 bases matching TRBD1. This CDR3 is built from 14 residues. The V gene's germline CDR1 is MNHEY and CDR2 SVGEGT. J gave up 8 bases and V 6 bases, and 8 bases lay outside the gene matches. As DNA, the CDR3 is TGTGCCAGCAGAACCGACAGGGGGAGAGATGAGCAGTTCTTC. Translating gives CASRTDRGRDEQFF.

This clonotype was counted a few times. V gene TRBV12-3 or TRBV12-4 combines with J gene TRBJ2-7; TRBD1 is a possible D gene (5 bases). The CDR3 covers 13 residues. Between the trimmed V and J ends, which lost 6 bases and 6 bases, there was a span of 15 bases. CDR3 bases: TGTGCCAGCAGGAGACGTGACAGAGGCGAGCAGTACTTC. Encoded protein: CASRRRDRGEQYF.

This clonotype was detected only a few times. This chain links TRBV6-9 with TRBJ2-5; D is undetermined. The end of the DNA fits TRBJ2-7 better, so the J call may be wrong. The germline V gene encodes CDR1 MNHGY and CDR2 SVAAGI. This CDR3 contains 13 residues. This chain's CDR3 is CASSYSPAYEQYF. The DNA for the CDR3 is TGTGCCAGCAGTTATTCCCCGGCCTACGAGCAGTACTTC.

The chain uses TRBV4-3 and TRBJ2-1, with D perhaps matching TRBD1 (6 bases). This CDR3 is built from 16 residues. The V and J ends lost 1 base and 1 base respectively, with 11 bases between them. Germline CDR1 LGHNA, CDR2 YSLEER. The CDR3 sequence is CASSQGYRESYNEQFF. CDR3 sequence (DNA): TGCGCCAGCAGCCAAGGATACAGGGAATCCTACAATGAGCAGTTCTTC.

This clonotype turned up a few times. The chain uses TRBV12-3 or TRBV12-4 and TRBJ2-5; D might be TRBD2 (5 bases). The CDR3 contains 14 residues. Between the trimmed V and J ends, which lost 6 bases and 7 bases, there was a span of 18 bases. CDR3 nucleotides: TGTGCCAGCAGAGAGGGCAACGGGCCCTCGACCCAGTACTTC. Encoded protein: CASREGNGPSTQYF.

The V and J genes are TRBV20-1 and TRBJ2-4; D call uncertain. The V end was cut by 1 base, the J end by 0 bases, with 19 bases between. This CDR3 has 18 residues. Germline CDR1 is DFQATT and CDR2 is SNEGSKA (reference sequence). The CDR3 nucleotides are TGCAGTGCTAGAGCCCTTGCTATGGCCGAGTTAGCCAAAAACATTCAGTACTTC. It specifies CSARALAMAELAKNIQYF.

Written as DNA, the CDR3 is TGTGCCAGCAGTAGGGAGGAGACTAGCGGGAGTGGGAGCACAGATACGCAGTATTTT. It codes for CASSREETSGSGSTDTQYF. The V and J genes are TRBV27 and TRBJ2-3, with 12 nucleotides matching TRBD2. Germline CDR1 is MNHEY and CDR2 is SMNVEV (reference sequence). Germline trimming cut 5 bases from V and 0 bases from J; bases unmatched to any gene: 12. This CDR3 is 19 amino acids long.

This chain links TRBV4-2 with TRBJ2-5; 9 bases match TRBD2. This CDR3 has 17 amino acids. From germline, CDR1 is LGHNA and CDR2 YNFKEQ. Germline trimming cut 0 bases from V and 5 bases from J; bases unmatched to any gene: 10. The CDR3 coding sequence is TGTGCCAGCAGCCAAGAGGATTTGGGGACTAGCAGGGAGACCCAGTACTTC. It translates to CASSQEDLGTSRETQYF.

The gene calls are TRBV29-1 and TRBJ2-3; D perhaps matches TRBD1 (6 bases). Germline V gene lookup returns CDR1 SQVTM and CDR2 ANQGSEA. The CDR3 consists of 13 residues. With 8 bases removed from V and 0 bases from J, the gap between germline ends came to 12 bases. The CDR3 region is CSLEQGSTDTQYF. The CDR3 DNA is TGCAGCCTGGAACAGGGAAGCACAGATACGCAGTATTTT.

DNA for the CDR3: TGTGCCAGCAGCGTCGAGGTCTACAATGAGCAGTTCTTC. Amino acids: CASSVEVYNEQFF. The chain employs TRBV9 and TRBJ2-5; D ambiguous. The assigned J gene may be wrong: the sequence end matches TRBJ2-1 better. Germline CDR1 SGDLS, CDR2 YYNGEE. This CDR3 region has 13 residues.

The genes are TRBV16 and TRBJ2-7; D not certain. Germline V gene lookup returns CDR1 KGHSY and CDR2 FQNENV. The CDR3 has 12 amino acids. V lost 4 bases and J 5 bases, leaving 9 bases between the germline ends. CDR3: CASSRRVDEQYF. Here the CDR3 DNA reads TGTGCCAGCAGCCGAAGGGTAGACGAGCAGTACTTC. Together with reference TRBV16 and TRBJ2-7, the CDR3 gives the full variable domain: GEEVAQTPKHLVRGEGQKAKLYCAPIKGHSYVFWYQQVLKNEFKFLISFQNENVFDETGMPKERFSAKCLPNSPCSLEIQATKLEDSAVYFCASSRRVDEQYFGPGTRLTVT.

V is TRBV5-1 and J is TRBJ2-5; unclear D gene. The tail of the sequence fits TRBJ2-1 better, so the J call may be wrong. This CDR3 is built from 14 residues. Germline values: CDR1 SGHRS, CDR2 YFSETQ. The CDR3 sequence is CASSLPPDYNEQFF. The DNA for the CDR3 is TGCGCCAGCAGCTTGCCCCCGGATTACAATGAGCAGTTCTTC.

This clonotype was seen more than once but under ten times. The rearrangement joins TRBV29-1 to TRBJ2-3, with 10 bases aligning to TRBD2. The CDR3 is made up of 13 amino acids. CDR1 SQVTM and CDR2 ANQGSEA come from the germline V gene. V trimming: 7 bases; J trimming: 3 bases; junction bases outside the gene matches: 4. The CDR3 region has the DNA TGCAGCGCATTTAGCGGGGGGACAGATACGCAGTATTTT. Translated: CSAFSGGTDTQYF.